These T cell receptor beta chains were read from a single sample in a study of T cells after yellow fever vaccination. TCRdb passed the 5' RACE reads through MiXCR, listing each CDR3 protein once. The table shows a few hundred thousand distinct CDR3 sequences, with roughly an eighth occurring only once. Sequencing was performed on CD4+ T cells sorted from PBMCs, taken 15 days after the yellow fever booster vaccination. These receptors were taken from a man younger than 30 who received the YFV17D yellow fever vaccine. Each CDR3 is given with its conserved first and last residue. D genes are given only for firm matches. Rows may omit the clone size; those that give it use once, few, many or a size class.

TRBV20-1	TRBJ1-5	.	.	16	CSAARVRGLGGQPQHF	TGCAGTGCTGCCCGGGTGCGGGGGCTGGGGGGTCAGCCCCAGCATTTT
TRBV12-3/TRBV12-4	TRBJ2-7	.	TRBD1	13	CASSFTGGAEQYF	TGTGCCAGCAGTTTTACAGGGGGCGCGGAACAGTACTTC
TRBV4-3	TRBJ2-1	.	.	14	CASSKQGLYNEQFF	TGCGCCAGCAGTAAACAGGGATTATATAATGAGCAGTTCTTC
TRBV20-1	TRBJ2-5	.	.	12	CSATSEFQTQYF	TGCAGTGCTACTTCGGAATTTCAGACCCAGTACTTC
TRBV6-2/TRBV6-3	TRBJ1-1	.	TRBD1	14	CASSTQTGQDKAFF	TGTGCCAGCAGTACCCAGACCGGACAGGATAAAGCTTTCTTT
TRBV29-1	TRBJ1-5	.	.	14	CSVAQGNSNQPQHF	TGCAGCGTCGCGCAGGGGAACAGCAATCAGCCCCAGCATTTT
TRBV7-2	TRBJ2-1	.	.	15	CASSFFAGSYNEQFF	TGTGCCAGCAGCTTCTTCGCCGGCTCCTACAATGAGCAGTTCTTC
TRBV25-1	TRBJ2-7	.	.	13	CASRPGPDYEQYF	TGTGCCAGCCGTCCGGGACCGGACTACGAGCAGTACTTC
TRBV29-1	TRBJ2-5	.	.	14	CSVDGQGAQETQYF	TGCAGCGTTGACGGGCAGGGCGCTCAAGAGACCCAGTACTTC
TRBV25-1	TRBJ2-1	few	TRBD1	16	CASSDHRGGAYNEQFF	TGTGCCAGCAGTGATCACAGGGGTGGGGCCTACAATGAGCAGTTCTTC
TRBV4-3	TRBJ2-2	.	.	18	CASSQERLDSANTGELFF	TGCGCCAGCAGCCAAGAACGGCTGGACTCCGCGAACACCGGGGAGCTGTTTTTT
TRBV19	TRBJ2-5	.	TRBD2	14	CASGAWAGEETQYF	TGTGCCAGTGGGGCATGGGCGGGGGAAGAGACCCAGTACTTC